This is a list of T cell receptor beta chains from one sample in a study of beta chain features in type 1 diabetes. Sequencing was performed with immunoSEQ multiplex PCR; in TCRdb, only in-frame clones are kept and a portion is missing. The sample has 300,000 to 400,000 clones, approximately 9.9% seen once. The sequencing input was central memory CD4+ T cells from blood. The receptors originated from a man aged 25 to 40 with type 1 diabetes. Each CDR3 is given without its conserved first and last residue. The order of the fields is CDR3 length, D gene, clone size, V gene, CDR3 protein. A D gene is named only where the DNA matches it firmly. Only some rows state a clone size, as once, few, many or a class for expanded clones.

cdr3_length: 10
d_call: NA
clone_size: NA
v_call: TRBV6-5
cdr3_aa: ASSRPTYEQY

cdr3_length: 11
d_call: NA
clone_size: NA
v_call: TRBV2
cdr3_aa: ASALGTSYEQY

cdr3_length: 12
d_call: TRBD2
clone_size: few
v_call: TRBV6-5
cdr3_aa: ASSGGTPGAEQY

cdr3_length: 12
d_call: NA
clone_size: NA
v_call: TRBV7-2
cdr3_aa: ASSRPSTEYGYT

cdr3_length: 14
d_call: NA
clone_size: NA
v_call: TRBV18
cdr3_aa: ASSPRSPGANYEQY

cdr3_length: 12
d_call: TRBD2
clone_size: NA
v_call: TRBV18
cdr3_aa: ASSLSGALYEQY

cdr3_length: 15
d_call: TRBD1
clone_size: few
v_call: TRBV7-2
cdr3_aa: ASSFRYGTGNNSPLH

cdr3_length: 13
d_call: NA
clone_size: NA
v_call: TRBV5-1
cdr3_aa: ASSLVWQANSPLH

cdr3_length: 12
d_call: TRBD1
clone_size: NA
v_call: TRBV11-2
cdr3_aa: ASSLGTAYEKLF

cdr3_length: 14
d_call: TRBD1
clone_size: NA
v_call: TRBV2
cdr3_aa: ASSPGQGAAKNIQY